A selection of T cell receptor beta chains follows, all from one sample in a study of graft-versus-host responses after intestinal transplantation. Only in-frame clones appear in the TCRdb table, and some are missing; sequencing was by immunoSEQ multiplex PCR. The table includes 15,000 to 20,000 clones, 80% detected once. This specimen was ileum tissue, taken approximately 97 days after intestinal transplant. These TCRs come from a human patient who received an intestinal transplant, so some T cells may come from the graft donor. CDR3s include the opening cysteine and the closing phenylalanine or tryptophan. The order of the fields is J gene, clone size, D gene, V gene, CDR3 DNA, CDR3 protein. The D gene is left open where the match is weak. Expanded clones are given a class, and other clones once, few, many or no size at all.

j_gene: TRBJ2-5
abundance: -
d_gene: TRBD2
v_gene: TRBV13
CDR3nt: TGTGCCAGCAGCGACGGGAGGAGAGAGACCCAGTACTTC
CDR3aa: CASSDGRRETQYF

j_gene: TRBJ2-5
abundance: once
d_gene: TRBD1
v_gene: TRBV7-6
CDR3nt: TGTGCCAGCAGCTCGCCGGGACAGGGAGAGACCCAGTACTTC
CDR3aa: CASSSPGQGETQYF

j_gene: TRBJ2-7
abundance: -
d_gene: -
v_gene: TRBV30
CDR3nt: TGTGCCTGGAGTGTATTACTACGCGCCGAGCAGTACTTC
CDR3aa: CAWSVLLRAEQYF

j_gene: TRBJ1-2
abundance: -
d_gene: -
v_gene: TRBV9
CDR3nt: TGTGCCAGCAGCGCCCCGAGGAGGGCACATGGCTACACCTTC
CDR3aa: CASSAPRRAHGYTF

j_gene: TRBJ1-1
abundance: -
d_gene: TRBD1
v_gene: TRBV4-1
CDR3nt: TGCGCCAGCAGCTCGGGACAGGGGACCACTGAAGCTTTCTTT
CDR3aa: CASSSGQGTTEAFF

j_gene: TRBJ2-7
abundance: once
d_gene: -
v_gene: TRBV19
CDR3nt: TGTGCCAGTAGTATTGGGGACTCCTCCTACGAGCAGTACTTC
CDR3aa: CASSIGDSSYEQYF

j_gene: TRBJ2-6
abundance: few
d_gene: TRBD2
v_gene: TRBV30
CDR3nt: TGTGCCTGGGGACTAGCGGGCTCTGGGGCCAACGTCCTGACTTTC
CDR3aa: CAWGLAGSGANVLTF

j_gene: TRBJ2-1
abundance: -
d_gene: -
v_gene: TRBV18
CDR3nt: TGTGCCAGCTCACGACGGGGGGCGCAGGTATGGTACAATGAGCAGTTCTTC
CDR3aa: CASSRRGAQVWYNEQFF

j_gene: TRBJ1-5
abundance: -
d_gene: -
v_gene: TRBV4-1
CDR3nt: TGCGCCAGCAGCCAAGAGTTCTTCGACAGGACTAATCAGCCCCAGCATTTT
CDR3aa: CASSQEFFDRTNQPQHF

j_gene: TRBJ1-5
abundance: -
d_gene: -
v_gene: TRBV18
CDR3nt: TGTGCCAGCTCACCATCAGGGGACCAGCCCCAGCATTTT
CDR3aa: CASSPSGDQPQHF

j_gene: TRBJ1-5
abundance: few
d_gene: -
v_gene: TRBV7-9
CDR3nt: TGTGCCAGCAGCTATACAGGAAACAATCAGCCCCAGCATTTT
CDR3aa: CASSYTGNNQPQHF

j_gene: TRBJ2-5
abundance: -
d_gene: -
v_gene: TRBV2
CDR3nt: TGTGCCAGCAGTGAACTCAGCGGGAAAGGGGGAGAGACCCAGTACTTC
CDR3aa: CASSELSGKGGETQYF

j_gene: TRBJ1-2
abundance: -
d_gene: TRBD1
v_gene: TRBV2
CDR3nt: TGTGCCAGCAATTTGTTTGACAGGGGGCTTTATGGCTACACCTTC
CDR3aa: CASNLFDRGLYGYTF

j_gene: TRBJ2-7
abundance: -
d_gene: TRBD1
v_gene: TRBV6-5
CDR3nt: TGTGCCAGCAGTTTCACCGGGACAGGGGTTGACGAGCAGTACTTC
CDR3aa: CASSFTGTGVDEQYF

j_gene: TRBJ2-7
abundance: -
d_gene: -
v_gene: TRBV6-1
CDR3nt: TGTGCCAGCATTCTTGAGCAGTACTTC
CDR3aa: CASILEQYF

j_gene: TRBJ2-7
abundance: -
d_gene: TRBD2
v_gene: TRBV6-6
CDR3nt: TGTGCCAGCAGTCGTGGACTAGCGGGACCTTACGAGCAGTACTTC
CDR3aa: CASSRGLAGPYEQYF

j_gene: TRBJ1-2
abundance: -
d_gene: -
v_gene: TRBV27
CDR3nt: TGTGCCAGCAGTCCCTGGGAAAGTCGATCTGATGGCTACACCTTC
CDR3aa: CASSPWESRSDGYTF

j_gene: TRBJ2-2
abundance: -
d_gene: -
v_gene: TRBV5-1
CDR3nt: TGCGCCAGCAGCTTACAGGGCACCGGGGAGCTGTTTTTT
CDR3aa: CASSLQGTGELFF

j_gene: TRBJ2-2
abundance: once
d_gene: -
v_gene: TRBV7-2
CDR3nt: TGTGCCAGCAGCTTAGATAAAGACGGGATTTCGAACACCGGGGAGCTGTTTTTT
CDR3aa: CASSLDKDGISNTGELFF

j_gene: TRBJ2-1
abundance: once
d_gene: TRBD2
v_gene: TRBV19
CDR3nt: TGTGCCAGTAACGTTCTAGCGGGAGGGCCTATCAATGAGCAGTTCTTC
CDR3aa: CASNVLAGGPINEQFF

j_gene: TRBJ1-1
abundance: -
d_gene: TRBD1
v_gene: TRBV6-1
CDR3nt: TGTGCCAGCAGCCCCGGGACAGGGGCTGAAGCTTTCTTT
CDR3aa: CASSPGTGAEAFF

j_gene: TRBJ1-4
abundance: -
d_gene: -
v_gene: TRBV5-1
CDR3nt: TGCGCCAGCAGCTTCCCCATTAAGGGAAAACTGTTTTTT
CDR3aa: CASSFPIKGKLFF

j_gene: TRBJ2-3
abundance: -
d_gene: -
v_gene: TRBV7-8
CDR3nt: TGTGCCAGCAGCTCGGGTGGTCTTGGCACAGATACGCAGTATTTT
CDR3aa: CASSSGGLGTDTQYF

j_gene: TRBJ1-5
abundance: -
d_gene: -
v_gene: TRBV4-2
CDR3nt: TGTGCCAGCAGCCAATATCGGGGAGGCAATCAGCCCCAGCATTTT
CDR3aa: CASSQYRGGNQPQHF

j_gene: TRBJ1-2
abundance: -
d_gene: -
v_gene: TRBV5-1
CDR3nt: TGCGCCAGCAGCTTGGGGTTCCCAGGGGACTATGGCTACACCTTC
CDR3aa: CASSLGFPGDYGYTF

j_gene: TRBJ2-2
abundance: -
d_gene: -
v_gene: TRBV6-4
CDR3nt: TGTGCCAGCAGTACTCGGAGAACAGGGAACACCGGGGAGCTGTTTTTT
CDR3aa: CASSTRRTGNTGELFF

j_gene: TRBJ2-3
abundance: -
d_gene: -
v_gene: TRBV28
CDR3nt: TGTGCCAGCAGTTTATCGCCTCCCCCCGGGGCTAGCACAGATACGCAGTATTTT
CDR3aa: CASSLSPPPGASTDTQYF

j_gene: TRBJ1-1
abundance: -
d_gene: -
v_gene: TRBV10-2
CDR3nt: TGCGCCAGCAGTGATAGGGCCAGGGGAGCTTTCTTT
CDR3aa: CASSDRARGAFF

j_gene: TRBJ2-1
abundance: -
d_gene: -
v_gene: TRBV5-6
CDR3nt: TGTGCCAGCAGCTTGTGGCAGGGGAGCTTTGCGTATGAGCAGTTCTTC
CDR3aa: CASSLWQGSFAYEQFF

j_gene: TRBJ2-1
abundance: -
d_gene: -
v_gene: TRBV5-8
CDR3nt: TGTGCCAGCAGCTTGGCCACTGGACACGATGAGCAGTTCTTC
CDR3aa: CASSLATGHDEQFF

j_gene: TRBJ2-5
abundance: -
d_gene: -
v_gene: TRBV27
CDR3nt: TGTGCCAGCAGTTTATCCCTCGGGTTTGGCTCAACCCAGTACTTC
CDR3aa: CASSLSLGFGSTQYF

j_gene: TRBJ1-3
abundance: -
d_gene: -
v_gene: TRBV7-9
CDR3nt: TGTGCCAGCAGGCTGGCTGGGGGGAACACCATATATTTT
CDR3aa: CASRLAGGNTIYF

j_gene: TRBJ2-7
abundance: -
d_gene: -
v_gene: TRBV28
CDR3nt: TGTGCCAGCGACGGGGGCTACGAGCAGTACTTC
CDR3aa: CASDGGYEQYF

j_gene: TRBJ2-3
abundance: few
d_gene: -
v_gene: TRBV7-9
CDR3nt: TGTGCCAGCAGCTTAGGAGGGGGGATTGATACGCAGTATTTT
CDR3aa: CASSLGGGIDTQYF

j_gene: TRBJ1-2
abundance: few
d_gene: TRBD1
v_gene: TRBV7-4
CDR3nt: TGTGCCAGCAGCTCTGAGGCGACAGGGGAGTACTATGGCTACACCTTC
CDR3aa: CASSSEATGEYYGYTF

j_gene: TRBJ2-1
abundance: -
d_gene: -
v_gene: TRBV2
CDR3nt: TGTGCCAGCACTTGGCCTTACAATGAGCAGTTCTTC
CDR3aa: CASTWPYNEQFF

j_gene: TRBJ1-2
abundance: once
d_gene: -
v_gene: TRBV6-1
CDR3nt: TGTGCCAGCAGTGATTGGTATGGACGGCCGGCTAACTATGGCTACACCTTC
CDR3aa: CASSDWYGRPANYGYTF

j_gene: TRBJ2-1
abundance: -
d_gene: TRBD1
v_gene: TRBV19
CDR3nt: TGTGCCAGTAGTACCTGGACAGGGGGCCTGAGTGAGCAGTTCTTC
CDR3aa: CASSTWTGGLSEQFF

j_gene: TRBJ1-2
abundance: -
d_gene: TRBD1
v_gene: TRBV5-1
CDR3nt: TGCGCCAGCAGCTTCGGACAGGAGTGGGACTATGGCTACACCTTC
CDR3aa: CASSFGQEWDYGYTF

j_gene: TRBJ2-3
abundance: -
d_gene: -
v_gene: TRBV9
CDR3nt: TGTGCCAGCAGCGTAGCTGGGGAGGATACGCAGTATTTT
CDR3aa: CASSVAGEDTQYF

j_gene: TRBJ1-2
abundance: -
d_gene: -
v_gene: TRBV10-3
CDR3nt: TGTGCCATCAGTGAGTCGCCCGGGCCTCATGGCTACACCTTC
CDR3aa: CAISESPGPHGYTF